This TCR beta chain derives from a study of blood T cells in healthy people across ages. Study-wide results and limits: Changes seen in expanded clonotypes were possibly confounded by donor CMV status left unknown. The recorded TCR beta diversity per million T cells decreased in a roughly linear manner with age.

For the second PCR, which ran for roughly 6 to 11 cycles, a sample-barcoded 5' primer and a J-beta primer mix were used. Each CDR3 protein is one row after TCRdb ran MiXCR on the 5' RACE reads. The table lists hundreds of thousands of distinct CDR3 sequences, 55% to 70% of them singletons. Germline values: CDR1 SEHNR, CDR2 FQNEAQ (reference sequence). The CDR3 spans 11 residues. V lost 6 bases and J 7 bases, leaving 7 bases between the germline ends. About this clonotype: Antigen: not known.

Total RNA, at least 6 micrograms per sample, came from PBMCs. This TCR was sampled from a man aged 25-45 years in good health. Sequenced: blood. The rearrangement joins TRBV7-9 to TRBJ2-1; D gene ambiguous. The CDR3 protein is CASRGENEQFF. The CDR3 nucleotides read TGTGCCAGCAGGGGTGAGAATGAGCAGTTCTTC.